A single sample is the source of the 9 T cell receptor beta chains below, sequenced in a study of blood T cell repertoires in COVID-19. Generated by immunoSEQ multiplex PCR, the TCRdb table keeps only in-frame clones and is missing some. The data show 70,000 to 80,000 clones, roughly 82% seen once. The sample taken for sequencing was peripheral blood. The receptors were gathered from a woman at least 80 years old with acute or convalescent COVID-19.

This sequence joins TRBV7-2 and TRBJ2-7; D is perhaps TRBD2 (6 bases). CDR1 and CDR2 (germline): SGHTA, FQGNSA. The CDR3 runs to 13 residues. Trimming took 5 bases from V and 7 from J, leaving 15 bases between them. Here the CDR3 reads CASSQGTSSEQYF. The CDR3 DNA is TGTGCCAGCAGCCAAGGGACTTCGTCTGAGCAGTACTTC.

The V and J genes are TRBV4-1 and TRBJ2-1, with TRBD2 identical over 13 bases. This CDR3 has 17 amino acids. The germline V gene has CDR1 MGHRA and CDR2 YSYEKL. V was clipped by 1 base and J by 7 bases; unmatched bases: 7. The CDR3 region is CASSQVHGLAGVNEQFF. In nucleotides, the CDR3 is TGCGCCAGCAGCCAAGTTCACGGACTAGCGGGAGTTAATGAGCAGTTCTTC.

This clone showed up just a few times. This chain joins TRBV7-9 and TRBJ2-5; the D gene is possibly TRBD2 (7 bases). Germline CDR1 is SEHNR and CDR2 is FQNEAQ (reference sequence). Trimming cost V 8 bases and J 5 bases, with 18 bases left between them. The CDR3 spans 14 residues. Here the CDR3 DNA reads TGTGCCAGCTCGGGGGGCGGGAGAGAGGAGACCCAGTACTTC. Translating it yields CASSGGGREETQYF.

The chain joins TRBV2 to TRBJ1-4; D is perhaps TRBD1 (6 bases). V was trimmed by 6 bases and J by 1 base, leaving 21 bases between them. Germline V gene lookup returns CDR1 SNHLY and CDR2 FYNNEI. The CDR3 length is 18 residues. For the CDR3, the DNA is TGTGCCAGCAGCAACCCACAGGGCTTACCACGAACTAATGAAAAACTGTTTTTT. Translated: CASSNPQGLPRTNEKLFF.

The chain's CDR3 is CASSLVKGASPDTQYF. As DNA, the CDR3 is TGTGCCAGCAGCTTAGTGAAGGGGGCTAGCCCAGATACGCAGTATTTT. This chain links TRBV11-2 with TRBJ2-3; 7 bases are shared with TRBD1. The CDR3 is made up of 16 amino acids. The germline gives CDR1 SGHAT, CDR2 FQNNGV. The J segment lost 4 bases and the V segment lost 1 base, leaving 8 bases of the junction unmatched.

CDR3 amino acids: CASSSTGAQLFF. DNA for the CDR3: TGCGCCAGCAGCTCTACCGGTGCCCAGCTGTTTTTT. The chain carries TRBV5-1 and TRBJ2-2; no reliable D call. Trimming cost V 3 bases and J 12 bases, with 12 bases left between them. Germline V gene data show CDR1 as SGHRS and CDR2 as YFSETQ. CDR3 length: 12 residues.

The chain is built from TRBV30 and TRBJ1-6; TRBD1 is a possible D gene (6 bases). The CDR3 is 14 residues long. From germline, CDR1 is GTSNPN and CDR2 SVGIG (reference sequence). Trimming removed 2 bases from V and 4 bases from J, with 9 bases in between. The CDR3 DNA reads TGTGCCTGGAGTCCGGGACATTATAATTCACCCCTCCACTTT. Translated: CAWSPGHYNSPLHF. The full variable domain, its missing parts supplied by reference TRBV30 and TRBJ1-6, is SQTIHQWPATLVQPVGSPLSLECTVEGTSNPNLYWYRQAAGRGLQLLFYSVGIGQISSEVPQNLSASRPQDRQFILSSKKLLLSDSGFYLCAWSPGHYNSPLHFGNGTRLTVT.

The rearrangement uses TRBV18 and TRBJ2-2; 7 bases are shared with TRBD2. Germline V lookup: CDR1 KGHSH, CDR2 LQKENI. Trimming removed 5 bases from V and 5 bases from J; junction bases left unmatched: 11. There are 16 residues in the CDR3. The CDR3 DNA follows: TGTGCCAGCTCAACGGCAGCGGGGCTAGGAACCGGGGAGCTGTTTTTT. Translated: CASSTAAGLGTGELFF.

V is TRBV24-1 and J is TRBJ1-1; D not certain. Trimming removed 7 bases from V and 1 base from J, with 18 bases in between. The CDR3 runs 16 residues. The V gene's germline CDR1 is KGHDR and CDR2 SFDVKD. CDR3 sequence reads: CATRPKTGSSNTEAFF. The CDR3 region has the DNA TGTGCCACCAGACCTAAAACCGGGTCTTCGAACACTGAAGCTTTCTTT.